The T cell receptor (beta chain) under discussion was sequenced for a study of cytomegalovirus exposure and HLA in healthy donors. Primers: 60 Vbeta forward and 13 Jbeta reverse. Assay: immunoSEQ multiplex PCR; the TCRdb copy retains only in-frame clones and omits some. The data contain tens of thousands of clones, around three quarters of them singletons. Germline V gene sequence: CDR1 LGHNA, CDR2 YNFKEQ. Trimming removed 4 bases from V and 0 bases from J; junction bases left unmatched: 9. This CDR3 contains 17 residues. The sequence came from a man aged 30 to 39 in good health and CMV-seronegative. The chain has TRBV4-2 and TRBJ2-1; 7 bases match TRBD2. The sample consisted of PBMCs. CDR3 bases: TGTGCCAGCAGCCGGGAGGGAGGGGCTAGCTCCTACAATGAGCAGTTCTTC. This sequence encodes CASSREGGASSYNEQFF.